Following are 11 T cell receptor beta chains from one sample sequenced in a study of technical replicates of blood from four donors. TCRdb keeps only in-frame clones here, not all; method: immunoSEQ multiplex PCR. The table lists 55,000 to 75,000 clones, 90% to 95% of them singletons. Material for sequencing was PBMCs. The source of these receptors is a human donor in good health. Some clones in this sample may be carry-over from other donors' samples.

The chain couples TRBV5-1 to TRBJ2-4; D is possibly TRBD2 (5 bases). The germline V and J ends were trimmed by 3 bases and 2 bases, with 9 bases remaining between them. Germline loops: CDR1 SGHRS, CDR2 YFSETQ. This CDR3 comprises 14 residues. CDR3 DNA: TGCGCCAGCAGCTACCCGGGGACCAAAAACATTCAGTACTTC. The encoded protein is CASSYPGTKNIQYF.

The V call is TRBV7-9, the J call TRBJ2-7; 12 nucleotides line up with TRBD2. The CDR3 totals 16 residues. CDR1 is SEHNR, CDR2 FQNEAQ, per germline (reference sequence). V was pared by 1 base and J by 6 bases, with 7 bases of the junction left unmatched. The CDR3 DNA is TGTGCCAGCAGCTTAGGCGCAGCGACTAGCGGGAGCGAGCAGTACTTC. Translating it yields CASSLGAATSGSEQYF.

The V gene is TRBV9, the J gene TRBJ2-7; 9 positions agree with TRBD1. Trimming cost V 6 bases and J 2 bases; bases outside gene matches: 6. The CDR3 sequence is 14 residues long. Germline lookup yields CDR1 SGDLS and CDR2 YYNGEE. CDR3 bases: TGTGCCAGCAACCAGGGGACAGGGACCTACGAGCAGTACTTC. It codes for CASNQGTGTYEQYF.

J is TRBJ2-1 and V is TRBV7-3; possibly TRBD1 for D (6 bases). Deletions cut 4 bases from V and 6 bases from J, with 19 bases between. The V gene's germline CDR1 is SGHTA and CDR2 FQGTGA. The CDR3 spans 16 residues. The CDR3 loop is CASSSQGTTLLNEQFF. In DNA, the CDR3 is TGTGCCAGCAGCTCTCAGGGGACAACCCTACTCAATGAGCAGTTCTTC.

This rearrangement joins TRBV7-3 to TRBJ2-7, with 8 bases that match TRBD1. The germline V gene encodes CDR1 SGHTA and CDR2 FQGTGA. The CDR3 consists of 19 residues. The V segment lost 11 bases and the J segment 4 bases; nucleotides outside the gene matches: 28. In nucleotides, the CDR3 is TGTGCCGTACCTCCAATGGGACAGGAGAGCCTTAGCGGAGAATACGAGCAGTACTTC. It specifies CAVPPMGQESLSGEYEQYF.

CDR3 protein: CATSRDRRLAGKETQYF. The CDR3 nucleotides are TGTGCCACCAGCAGAGATCGTAGACTAGCGGGGAAAGAGACCCAGTACTTC. V is TRBV15 and J is TRBJ2-5; TRBD2 matches at 11 bases. This CDR3 spans 17 amino acids. V lost 0 bases, J lost 3 bases, and 6 bases stayed unmatched. Looked up from germline, CDR1 is LNHNV and CDR2 is YYDKDF (reference sequence).

V is TRBV9 and J is TRBJ1-1; no clear D. The V end lost 4 bases, the J end lost 2 bases, and 15 bases lay between the germline ends. The germline gives CDR1 SGDLS, CDR2 YYNGEE. The CDR3 loop spans 15 amino acids. The CDR3 protein is CASSTAGNTNTEAFF. The DNA of the CDR3 is TGTGCCAGCAGCACAGCCGGGAACACCAACACTGAAGCTTTCTTT.

This chain joins TRBV5-4 and TRBJ2-7, with D perhaps TRBD1 (6 bases). The CDR3 totals 14 residues. Trimming removed 4 bases at V and 6 bases at J, with 17 bases between. Germline V lookup: CDR1 SGHNT, CDR2 YYREEE (reference sequence). In DNA form, the CDR3 reads TGTGCCAGCAGCATAATACAGGGATCCAGCGAGCAGTACTTC. Its translation is CASSIIQGSSEQYF.

This chain joins TRBV15 and TRBJ2-5; D perhaps matches TRBD1 (6 bases). The germline CDR1 and CDR2 sequences are LNHNV and YYDKDF (reference sequence). The CDR3 extends over 13 amino acids. Trimming pared 3 bases from V and 9 bases from J, leaving 14 bases between. The CDR3 loop is CATSSGQSSSQYF. Written as DNA, the CDR3 is TGTGCCACCAGCAGCGGACAGTCGAGTTCCCAGTACTTC.

The V and J genes are TRBV5-4 and TRBJ1-2; D call uncertain. CDR3 size: 15 residues. Trimming left V 2 bases short and J 2 bases short, with 13 bases between. Germline CDR1 SGHNT, CDR2 YYREEE (reference sequence). The CDR3 reads CASSFPRGQNYGYTF. In DNA form, the CDR3 reads TGTGCCAGCAGCTTCCCCCGAGGGCAGAACTATGGCTACACCTTC.

CDR3: CASSLGSRQGNSPLHF. The DNA for the CDR3 is TGTGCCAGCAGCCTAGGCTCGCGACAGGGGAATTCACCCCTCCACTTT. This rearrangement joins TRBV5-4 to TRBJ1-6; 8 bases are a match to TRBD1. Germline V lookup: CDR1 SGHNT, CDR2 YYREEE (reference sequence). V lost 4 bases, J lost 7 bases, and 10 bases stayed unmatched. This CDR3 contains 16 residues. Looking up the rest from reference TRBV5-4 and TRBJ1-6 gives the full variable domain: ETGVTQSPTHLIKTRGQQVTLRCSSQSGHNTVSWYQQALGQGPQFIFQYYREEENGRGNFPPRFSGLQFPNYSSELNVNALELDDSALYLCASSLGSRQGNSPLHFGNGTRLTVT.